This entry concerns a single TCR beta chain. RNA was extracted with the RNeasy kit, and a quantity of roughly 0.5 to 1 ug was reverse transcribed using random hexamers. An immunoSEQ multiplex PCR amplified TCR beta CDR3 over 54 Vbeta and 13 Jbeta. MiXCR, applied by TCRdb to the immunoSEQ multiplex PCR reads, yields one record per CDR3 protein. The profile shows 51,000 or so distinct CDR3 sequences, under 95% of them singletons. These data come from a study of CD8 T cells in Susac syndrome. Germline CDR1 and CDR2: MDHEN and SYDVKM. The CDR3 covers 15 residues. V lost 4 bases and J 4 bases, leaving 15 bases between the germline ends. Sequencing of TCR beta was performed on blood CD8+ and CD4+ T cells. It was healthy donors who served as the controls, matched for age and sex. Both CD4+ and CD8+ T cells were negatively isolated, and TEMRA cells underwent FACS enrichment.

The sequence was collected from a human donor in good health. V gene TRBV28 combines with J gene TRBJ2-3, with TRBD2 as a possible D gene (6 bases). Sequencing input: CD8+ T cells from PBMCs. The CDR3 bases are TGTGCCAGCAGTTACCCTAGCGACCCCCCAGATACGCAGTATTTT. Its translation is CASSYPSDPPDTQYF. Full variable domain (missing parts from reference TRBV28 and TRBJ2-3): DVKVTQSSRYLVKRTGEKVFLECVQDMDHENMFWYRQDPGLGLRLIYFSYDVKMKEKGDIPEGYSVSREKKERFSLILESASTNQTSMYLCASSYPSDPPDTQYFGPGTRLTVL.